This passage covers 14 T cell receptor beta chains from one sample sequenced in a study of cytomegalovirus exposure and HLA in healthy donors. The PCR contained 60 Vbeta and 13 Jbeta primers. Generated by immunoSEQ multiplex PCR, the TCRdb table keeps only in-frame clones and is missing some. The table has about 160,000 clones, about 80% seen once. Sequencing used PBMCs. The receptors come from a man aged 45-65 years in good health and CMV-seropositive.

This clone was observed a handful of times. This chain joins TRBV9 and TRBJ1-2; D gene uncertain. CDR1 and CDR2 (germline): SGDLS, YYNGEE. The CDR3 length is 12 residues. The ends were cut back, 3 bases at V and 8 bases at J, with 11 bases in the middle. The CDR3 sequence: CASSAPRRGYTF. The CDR3 DNA reads as TGTGCCAGCAGCGCCCCTAGAAGAGGCTACACCTTC.

This chain connects TRBV5-1 to TRBJ1-6, with D uncertain. The V and J ends lost 4 bases and 7 bases respectively, with 15 bases between them. The germline V gene has CDR1 SGHRS and CDR2 YFSETQ. There are 15 residues in the CDR3. The CDR3, as DNA: TGCGCCAGCAGCCCCGAGGTAGGGAGAAATTCACCCCTCCACTTT. It translates to CASSPEVGRNSPLHF.

This clone is a singleton in its sample. The chain employs TRBV7-2 and TRBJ2-5; a weak D match, TRBD2 (6 bases). The assigned J gene may be wrong: the sequence end matches TRBJ2-7 better. The CDR3 length is 18 residues. Germline CDR1 is SGHTA and CDR2 is FQGNSA. For the CDR3, the DNA is TGTGCCAGCAGCTTCGGACTGCATGGGGGGATGAGCTCCTACGAGCAGTACTTC. It yields the protein CASSFGLHGGMSSYEQYF.

This clone has just one count. The chain combines TRBV5-4 with TRBJ2-7, with 13 positions matching TRBD2. The germline gives CDR1 SGHNT, CDR2 YYREEE (reference sequence). The CDR3 spans 17 residues. Trimming cost V 0 bases and J 7 bases; bases outside gene matches: 10. CDR3 in DNA: TGTGCCAGCAGCTTGGATCCCACTTTGACTAGCGGGGGGGAGCAGTACTTC. Protein sequence: CASSLDPTLTSGGEQYF.

The V and J genes are TRBV7-9 and TRBJ1-2, with D uncertain. V was clipped by 1 base and J by 7 bases, with 10 bases between them. The CDR3 covers 13 residues. CDR1 is SEHNR and CDR2 is FQNEAQ in the germline V gene (reference sequence). CDR3 nucleotide sequence: TGTGCCAGCAGCTTAGTTTGGGAGTCTGGCTACACCTTC. It codes for CASSLVWESGYTF.

The chain carries TRBV7-9 and TRBJ1-5, with D hard to call. Germline CDR1 and CDR2: SEHNR and FQNEAQ (reference sequence). Trimming cost V 4 bases and J 3 bases, with 13 bases left between them. There are 15 residues in the CDR3. CDR3 residues: CASSSSTGNNQPQHF. CDR3 nucleotide sequence: TGTGCCAGCAGCTCCTCGACGGGAAACAATCAGCCCCAGCATTTT. Variable domain in full (rest from reference TRBV7-9 and TRBJ1-5): DTGVSQNPRHKITKRGQNVTFRCDPISEHNRLYWYRQTLGQGPEFLTYFQNEAQLEKSRLLSDRFSAERPKGSFSTLEIQRTEQGDSAMYLCASSSSTGNNQPQHFGDGTRLSIL.

This clone was recorded only once. The chain carries TRBV5-4 and TRBJ2-3, with D possibly TRBD1 on 6 matching bases. The V and J ends lost 3 bases and 2 bases respectively, with 13 bases between them. Germline V gene lookup returns CDR1 SGHNT and CDR2 YYREEE (reference sequence). This CDR3 has 15 amino acids. In DNA form, the CDR3 reads TGTGCCAGCAGCTCGGGGACAAGGCCCACAGATACGCAGTATTTT. It yields the protein CASSSGTRPTDTQYF.

The gene calls are TRBV25-1 and TRBJ2-1; possible D gene TRBD2, 5 bases. The V gene's germline CDR1 is MGHDK and CDR2 SYGVNS. The CDR3 is 16 amino acids. Deletions cut 5 bases from V and 4 bases from J, with 18 bases between. The CDR3 DNA is TGTGCCAGCAGTCCGTACGGAGAGGGTTTTTACAATGAGCAGTTCTTC. Encoded protein: CASSPYGEGFYNEQFF.

The chain is built from TRBV4-1 and TRBJ1-2; D is uncertain. Trimming took off 1 base at V and 12 bases at J, with 18 bases between the two ends. The CDR3 covers 14 residues. Germline assignment: CDR1 MGHRA and CDR2 YSYEKL. The CDR3: CASSQASFWEVHTF. The CDR3 DNA follows: TGCGCCAGCAGCCAAGCGTCGTTTTGGGAGGTACACACCTTC.

The V and J genes are TRBV7-3 and TRBJ1-3; no clear D. Germline loops: CDR1 SGHTA, CDR2 FQGTGA. The CDR3 covers 15 residues. The V end lost 1 base, the J end lost 2 bases, and 9 bases lay between the germline ends. In DNA form, the CDR3 reads TGTGCCAGCAGCTTAAATCGGGGTACTGGAAACACCATATATTTT. This translates into CASSLNRGTGNTIYF.

V and J are TRBV28 and TRBJ1-2; possible D gene TRBD1, 5 bases. CDR3 length: 13 residues. V gave up 1 base and J gave up 8 bases, with 11 bases separating them. The germline V gene encodes CDR1 MDHEN and CDR2 SYDVKM. This CDR3 reads CASSLSQGYGYTF. Written as DNA, the CDR3 is TGTGCCAGCAGTTTATCTCAGGGTTACGGCTACACCTTC.

This clone was observed a single time. This sequence joins TRBV10-2 and TRBJ2-7, with 8 bases identical to TRBD2. CDR1 is WSHSY, CDR2 SAAADI, per germline. There are 17 residues in the CDR3. After removal of 7 bases from V and 2 bases from J, the junction contained 16 bases not matched to a gene. The DNA for the CDR3 is TGCGCCAGCAAGGGGGTGTCGCTAGCGGGTCATACCTACGAGCAGTACTTC. It is translated as CASKGVSLAGHTYEQYF.

This sequence joins TRBV25-1 and TRBJ1-3; TRBD1 matches at 8 bases. Germline CDR1 reads MGHDK; CDR2 reads SYGVNS. The CDR3 spans 14 residues. V trimming: 3 bases; J trimming: 5 bases; junction bases outside the gene matches: 3. CDR3 in amino acids: CASSETGARNTIYF. Here the CDR3 DNA reads TGTGCCAGCAGTGAGACAGGGGCTAGAAACACCATATATTTT.

This clone was found a few times. The chain employs TRBV27 and TRBJ1-1; tentatively, D is TRBD1 (5 bases). This CDR3 spans 13 amino acids. The V gene's germline CDR1 is MNHEY and CDR2 SMNVEV (reference sequence). Trimming stripped 2 bases from V and 6 bases from J, with 10 bases between. CDR3 amino acids: CASSLRQLAEAFF. The DNA for the CDR3 is TGTGCCAGCAGTTTAAGACAGTTGGCTGAAGCTTTCTTT.